The 7 T cell receptor beta chains below come from one sample, sequenced in a study of T cells in tuberculosis. The time point: new active TB diagnosis, blood taken before or within 7 days of starting treatment. The table came from immunoSEQ multiplex PCR; TCRdb's copy has only in-frame clones and leaves some out. The data contain about 49,000 clones, roughly 95% of them singletons. Sequenced material: PBMCs, taken at tuberculosis diagnosis. The receptors here all came from an adult with tuberculosis.

The V call is TRBV28, the J call TRBJ2-1; 7 nucleotides agree with TRBD2. Losses at the gene ends were 1 base for V and 4 bases for J; bases not matched to a gene: 4. CDR3 length: 15 amino acids. Germline V gene data show CDR1 as MDHEN and CDR2 as SYDVKM. The CDR3: CASSLLLAHYNEQFF. As DNA, the CDR3 is TGTGCCAGCAGTTTATTACTAGCGCATTACAATGAGCAGTTCTTC. The complete variable domain, with remaining parts taken from reference TRBV28 and TRBJ2-1, reads DVKVTQSSRYLVKRTGEKVFLECVQDMDHENMFWYRQDPGLGLRLIYFSYDVKMKEKGDIPEGYSVSREKKERFSLILESASTNQTSMYLCASSLLLAHYNEQFFGPGTRLTVL.

This clone occurred once. The chain has TRBV7-2 and TRBJ2-7; 9 bases fit TRBD2. CDR1 and CDR2 from the germline V gene are SGHTA and FQGNSA. This CDR3 comprises 16 residues. V dropped 1 base and J dropped 4; count of bases not matched to a gene: 8. In DNA form, the CDR3 reads TGTGCCAGCAGCTTAGGGGCTAGCGGGGATTTTTACGAGCAGTACTTC. Its translation: CASSLGASGDFYEQYF. The full variable domain, in which reference TRBV7-2 and TRBJ2-7 provide the parts outside the CDR3, is GAGVSQSPSNKVTEKGKDVELRCDPISGHTALYWYRQSLGQGLEFLIYFQGNSAPDKSGLPSDRFSAERTGGSVSTLTIQRTQQEDSAVYLCASSLGASGDFYEQYFGPGTRLTVT.

The CDR3 region has the DNA TGTGCCAGCAGTTTATCGGGTCCAACACTCACAGATACGCAGTATTTT. Translated: CASSLSGPTLTDTQYF. The chain combines TRBV28 with TRBJ2-3, with D hard to call. V gave up 1 base and J gave up 2 bases, with 13 bases separating them. CDR1 and CDR2 from the germline V gene are MDHEN and SYDVKM. The CDR3 loop spans 16 amino acids.

Turning to this clone: At one end the junction does not follow the germline gene, possibly because of a read error. V gene TRBV7-3 combines with J gene TRBJ2-7; a weak D match, TRBD2 (5 bases). The CDR3 spans 13 residues. The germline CDR1 and CDR2 sequences are SGHTA and FQGTGA. CDR3 DNA: TGTGCCAGCAGCTTAACGCCCAGGACTGAGAACTTCTTC. Amino acids: CASSLTPRTENFF.

The V gene is TRBV27, the J gene TRBJ2-2; D is unresolved. This CDR3 has 14 amino acids. Trimming took off 2 bases at V and 9 bases at J, with 13 bases between the two ends. CDR1 MNHEY and CDR2 SMNVEV come from the germline V gene (reference sequence). The CDR3 loop reads CASSLGSSPRELFF. Here the CDR3 DNA reads TGTGCCAGCAGTTTAGGTAGTTCCCCCCGGGAGCTGTTTTTT.

This chain joins TRBV5-1 and TRBJ2-3, with 7 bases lining up with TRBD1. Germline CDR1 reads SGHRS; CDR2 reads YFSETQ. The CDR3 sequence is 18 residues long. V was pared by 3 bases and J by 0 bases, with 13 bases of the junction left unmatched. CDR3 protein: CASSSSPRTGSSTDTQYF. The CDR3 nucleotides read TGCGCCAGCAGCTCCTCGCCCCGGACAGGCTCTAGCACAGATACGCAGTATTTT.

This chain uses TRBV6-6 with TRBJ2-1; D perhaps matches TRBD2 (7 bases). Between the trimmed V and J ends, which lost 8 bases and 6 bases, there was a span of 20 bases. The CDR3 has 15 residues. Germline CDR1 MNHNY, CDR2 SVGAGI (reference sequence). The CDR3 nucleotides are TGTGCCAGCCACTTTTCGGCGGGGGCAGGCAATGAGCAGTTCTTC. Amino acid sequence: CASHFSAGAGNEQFF.